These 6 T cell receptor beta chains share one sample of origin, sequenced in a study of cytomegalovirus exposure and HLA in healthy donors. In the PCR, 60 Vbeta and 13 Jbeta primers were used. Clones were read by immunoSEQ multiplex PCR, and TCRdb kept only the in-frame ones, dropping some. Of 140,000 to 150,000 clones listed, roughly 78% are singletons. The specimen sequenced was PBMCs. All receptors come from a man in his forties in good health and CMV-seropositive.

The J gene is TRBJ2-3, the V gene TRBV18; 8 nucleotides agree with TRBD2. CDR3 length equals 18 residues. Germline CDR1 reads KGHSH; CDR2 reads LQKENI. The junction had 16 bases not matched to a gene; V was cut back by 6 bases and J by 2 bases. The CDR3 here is CASSSGSGSPRFTDTQYF. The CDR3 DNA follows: TGTGCCAGCTCCTCTGGGAGCGGGAGTCCCCGGTTCACAGATACGCAGTATTTT.

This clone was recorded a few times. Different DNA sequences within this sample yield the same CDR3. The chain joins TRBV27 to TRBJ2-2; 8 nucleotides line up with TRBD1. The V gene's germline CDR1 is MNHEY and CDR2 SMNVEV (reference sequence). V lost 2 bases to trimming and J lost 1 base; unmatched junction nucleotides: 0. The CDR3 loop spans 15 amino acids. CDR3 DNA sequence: TGTGCCAGCAGTTTAGGGACAGGGAACACCGGGGAGCTGTTTTTT. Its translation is CASSLGTGNTGELFF.

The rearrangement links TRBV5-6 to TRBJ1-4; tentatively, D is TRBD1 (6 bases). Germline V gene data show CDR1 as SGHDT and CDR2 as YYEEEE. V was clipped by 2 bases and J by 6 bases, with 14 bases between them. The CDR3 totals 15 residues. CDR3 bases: TGTGCCAGCAGCTTTTGGGGACATGGACATGAAAAACTGTTTTTT. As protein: CASSFWGHGHEKLFF.

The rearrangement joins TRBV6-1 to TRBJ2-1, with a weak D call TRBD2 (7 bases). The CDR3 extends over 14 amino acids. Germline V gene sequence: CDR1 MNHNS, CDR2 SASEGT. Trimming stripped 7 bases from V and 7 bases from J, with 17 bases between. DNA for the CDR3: TGTGCCAGCAAGGTCGGGGGGCGGCAAAATGAGCAGTTCTTC. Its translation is CASKVGGRQNEQFF.

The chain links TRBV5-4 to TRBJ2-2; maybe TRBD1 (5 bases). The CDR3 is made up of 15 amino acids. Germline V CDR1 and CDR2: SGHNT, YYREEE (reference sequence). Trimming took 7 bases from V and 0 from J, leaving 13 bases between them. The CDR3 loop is CASGFTGANTGELFF. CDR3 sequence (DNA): TGTGCCAGCGGTTTCACAGGAGCGAACACCGGGGAGCTGTTTTTT.

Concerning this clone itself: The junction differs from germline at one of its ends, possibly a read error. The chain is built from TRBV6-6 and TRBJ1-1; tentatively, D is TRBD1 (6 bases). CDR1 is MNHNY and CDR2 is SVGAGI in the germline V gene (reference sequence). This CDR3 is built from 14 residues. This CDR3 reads CASSYQGQGTVAFF. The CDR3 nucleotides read TGTGCCAGCAGTTACCAGGGGCAGGGCACTGTAGCTTTCTTT.